This paragraph reports one T cell receptor beta chain. TCRdb's copy holds only in-frame clones and misses some; the assay was immunoSEQ multiplex PCR. The profile covers tens of thousands of clones, with 77% appearing a single time and roughly a fifth taken by the ten largest. The record originates from a study of blood T cell repertoires in COVID-19. About the study: Samples representing acute and convalescent COVID-19 were sourced from the United States, Italy and Spain.

The sample comprised peripheral blood. This sequence was found in a human donor with active or convalescent COVID-19. The donor label of this sample is uncertain.

For the CDR3, the DNA is TGTGCCAGCAGATCTCTCCGGGTCGAGCCGTACAATGAGCAGTTCTTC. Its translation is CASRSLRVEPYNEQFF. The V call is TRBV7-2, the J call TRBJ2-1; D is unresolved. Per the germline V gene, CDR1 is SGHTA and CDR2 is FQGNSA. The CDR3 sequence is 16 residues long. V lost 6 bases, J lost 4 bases, and 19 bases lay in between.